The sample holds many counts of the clone carrying this TCR beta chain. The antigen is undetermined. This sample is part of a study of metastatic and nonmetastatic thyroid tumors. Looking at the study overall: Samples came from malignant and benign thyroid patients, and repertoires were compared across blood and tumor or nodule tissue.

Study-level points and caveats: As reported, TCR beta diversity in blood and tumor was significantly higher in malignant thyroid tumors than in benign nodules.

Using MiXCR, TCRdb re-called clones from the PCR reads. Seen here are some 90,000 clones, less than 10% observed once, and the top ten hold approximately 8.8%. Among the patients, none had received any treatment before thyroid surgery. Sequencing was performed on blood. The receptor was derived from a female donor with papillary thyroid cancer or a benign thyroid nodule (not recorded which). Some clones in this sample may be carry-over from other donors' samples.

Here the CDR3 reads CASSSEGREGEKLFF. The CDR3 bases are TGTGCCAGCAGCTCAGAGGGTAGGGAGGGGGAAAAACTGTTTTTT. V is TRBV7-2 and J is TRBJ1-4; TRBD1 is a possible D gene (5 bases). Germline loops: CDR1 SGHTA, CDR2 FQGNSA. There are 15 residues in the CDR3. The germline V and J ends were trimmed by 4 bases and 8 bases, with 17 bases remaining between them.